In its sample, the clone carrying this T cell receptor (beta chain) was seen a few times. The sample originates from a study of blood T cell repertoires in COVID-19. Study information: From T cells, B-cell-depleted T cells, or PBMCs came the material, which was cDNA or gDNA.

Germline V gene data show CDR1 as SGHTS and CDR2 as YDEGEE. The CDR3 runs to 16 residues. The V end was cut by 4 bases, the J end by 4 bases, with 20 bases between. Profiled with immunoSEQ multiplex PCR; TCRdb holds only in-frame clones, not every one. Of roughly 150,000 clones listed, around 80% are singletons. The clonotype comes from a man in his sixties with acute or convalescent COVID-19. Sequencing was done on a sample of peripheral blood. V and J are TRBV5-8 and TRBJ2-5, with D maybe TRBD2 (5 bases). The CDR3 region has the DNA TGTGCCAGCAGCCTTTACAGAGCGCAAGAGGGAGAGACCCAGTACTTC. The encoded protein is CASSLYRAQEGETQYF.